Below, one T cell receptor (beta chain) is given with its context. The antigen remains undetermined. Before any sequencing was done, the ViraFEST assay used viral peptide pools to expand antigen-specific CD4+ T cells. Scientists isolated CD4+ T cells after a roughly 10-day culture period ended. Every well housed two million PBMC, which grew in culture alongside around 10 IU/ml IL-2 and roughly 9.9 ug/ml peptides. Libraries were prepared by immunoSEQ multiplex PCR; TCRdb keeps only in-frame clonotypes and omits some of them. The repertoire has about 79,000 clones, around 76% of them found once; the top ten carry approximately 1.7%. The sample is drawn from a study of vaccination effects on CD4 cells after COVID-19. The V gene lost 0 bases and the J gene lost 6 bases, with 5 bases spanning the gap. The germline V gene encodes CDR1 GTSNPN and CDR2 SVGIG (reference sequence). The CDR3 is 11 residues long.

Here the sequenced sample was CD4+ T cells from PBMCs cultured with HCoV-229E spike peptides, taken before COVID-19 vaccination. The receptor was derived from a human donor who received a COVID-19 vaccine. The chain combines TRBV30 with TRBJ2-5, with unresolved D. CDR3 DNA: TGTGCCTGGAGTGTACTACAGACCCAGTACTTC. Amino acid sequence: CAWSVLQTQYF.